Sequencing of this T cell receptor beta chain was carried out in a study of CD8+ T cells in alopecia areata. Study results and caveats: Many expanded lesional clones persisted in scalp and blood during tofacitinib treatment.

The sample holds a few counts of this clone. Antigen specificity is unknown. The sample has other DNA sequences that encode this CDR3 too. Investigators isolated RNA and reverse transcribed it into cDNA to act as the sequencing template. Repertoires were generated with immunoSEQ multiplex PCR, while TCRdb's copy carries only in-frame clones and drops some. Found here are 150,000 or so clones, 55% to 75% of them singletons; the top ten hold 0.9% to 1%. The treatment here: oral pan-JAK inhibitor, 5-10 mg twice daily. CDR1 GTSNPN and CDR2 SVGIG come from the germline V gene (reference sequence). The V end lost 0 bases, the J end lost 1 base, and 6 bases lay between the germline ends. The CDR3 loop spans 13 amino acids.

This chain uses TRBV30 with TRBJ1-1; a weak D match, TRBD1 (6 bases). Sequences were derived from CD4+ T cells sorted from blood, sampled at week 4, from a patient treated with tofacitinib. The sequence came from a human donor with alopecia areata. The CDR3 spells CAWSVGGNTEAFF. CDR3 sequence (DNA): TGTGCCTGGAGTGTAGGGGGGAACACTGAAGCTTTCTTT. Together with reference TRBV30 and TRBJ1-1, the CDR3 gives the full variable domain: SQTIHQWPATLVQPVGSPLSLECTVEGTSNPNLYWYRQAAGRGLQLLFYSVGIGQISSEVPQNLSASRPQDRQFILSSKKLLLSDSGFYLCAWSVGGNTEAFFGQGTRLTVV.